The rows below give T cell receptor beta chains drawn from one sample of a study of T cell responses to AZD1222 COVID-19 vaccine. The data were produced by immunoSEQ multiplex PCR, yet TCRdb's version contains in-frame clones alone and is incomplete. The sample holds approximately 140,000 clones, 92% seen once. This sample comprised peripheral blood, obtained 28 days after the second AZD1222 dose. The receptors here all came from an adult who received the AZD1222 COVID-19 vaccine. The CDR3 runs from the conserved cysteine through the conserved F or W. D genes are given only for firm matches. Rows may omit the clone size; those that give it use once, few, many or a size class.

>NA|TRBV19|TRBJ2-7|NA
CASSLQRYYEQYF
TGTGCCAGTAGTCTCCAGCGGTACTACGAGCAGTACTTC
>TRBD2|TRBV6-5|TRBJ2-7|NA
CASTVLAGEGWEQYF
TGTGCCAGCACCGTACTAGCGGGGGAGGGATGGGAGCAGTACTTC
>NA|TRBV6-6|TRBJ1-5|NA
CASSIHVQPQHF
TGTGCCAGCAGTATACATGTACAGCCCCAGCATTTT
>NA|TRBV6-2/TRBV6-3|TRBJ1-6|NA
CASSNGSPLHF
TGTGCCAGCAGTAACGGTTCACCCCTCCACTTT
>NA|TRBV9|TRBJ2-7|NA
CASSAQTTAYEQYF
TGTGCCAGCAGCGCACAGACCACCGCCTACGAGCAGTACTTC
>NA|TRBV18|TRBJ1-5|NA
CASSPGRDQPQHF
TGTGCCAGCTCACCAGGCAGGGATCAGCCCCAGCATTTT
>TRBD1|TRBV24-1|TRBJ1-2|NA
CATSDLDGTGAMGYTF
TGTGCCACCAGTGATTTAGACGGGACAGGGGCGATGGGCTACACCTTC
>TRBD1|TRBV9|TRBJ1-6|NA
CASSPGQYNSPLHF
TGTGCCAGCAGCCCGGGACAGTATAATTCACCCCTCCACTTT
>NA|TRBV4-3|TRBJ1-2|NA
CASSQDWYVHDNYGYTF
TGCGCCAGCAGCCAAGATTGGTACGTCCATGACAACTATGGCTACACCTTC
>TRBD1|TRBV19|TRBJ1-1|NA
CASSIGQGTGYTEAFF
TGTGCCAGTAGTATAGGACAGGGTACTGGCTACACTGAAGCTTTCTTT
>TRBD1|TRBV6-6|TRBJ1-2|NA
CASSQDRGDVYGYTF
TGTGCCAGCAGTCAGGACAGGGGGGATGTCTATGGCTACACCTTC
>NA|TRBV25-1|TRBJ1-2|NA
CASSLGGGTGYTF
TGTGCCAGCAGCCTGGGTGGAGGGACCGGCTACACCTTC
>TRBD2|TRBV6-2/TRBV6-3|TRBJ2-5|once
CASSLGRLAGQETQYF
TGTGCCAGCAGTTTAGGGCGACTAGCGGGCCAAGAGACCCAGTACTTC
>NA|TRBV18|TRBJ1-5|NA
CASSPSTGNSNQPQHF
TGTGCCAGCTCACCTAGTACGGGGAATAGCAATCAGCCCCAGCATTTT
>NA|TRBV19|TRBJ2-3|NA
CASSTGSGTDTQYF
TGTGCCAGTAGTACAGGGTCGGGCACAGATACGCAGTATTTT
>TRBD2|TRBV27|TRBJ2-7|NA
CALPGQIAGGSYEQYF
TGTGCTCTCCCAGGGCAAATAGCGGGAGGATCTTACGAGCAGTACTTC
>TRBD2|TRBV10-2|TRBJ2-3|NA
CASSAPYSGRADTQYF
TGCGCCAGCAGTGCCCCGTATAGCGGGAGGGCAGATACGCAGTATTTT
>NA|TRBV28|TRBJ1-5|NA
CASAGNQPQHF
TGTGCCAGCGCAGGCAATCAGCCCCAGCATTTT
>TRBD2|TRBV5-1|TRBJ2-1|NA
CASSFRFRGLAGDYEQFF
TGCGCCAGCAGCTTTAGGTTCCGGGGACTAGCGGGAGACTATGAGCAGTTCTTC
>NA|TRBV28|TRBJ1-5|NA
CATKSTNQPQHF
TGTGCCACCAAGAGCACAAATCAGCCCCAGCATTTT
>NA|TRBV30|TRBJ1-2|NA
CAWSVRYGYTF
TGTGCCTGGAGTGTAAGATATGGCTACACCTTC
>TRBD1|TRBV5-4|TRBJ1-2|NA
CASGTGGLYGYTF
TGTGCTAGCGGGACAGGGGGTTTATATGGCTACACCTTC
>TRBD2|TRBV28|TRBJ2-7|NA
CASSFHIAGGVHEQYF
TGTGCCAGCAGTTTCCACATAGCGGGAGGAGTTCACGAGCAGTACTTC
>TRBD1|TRBV18|TRBJ1-1|NA
CASSQGLTGEGTEAFF
TGTGCCAGCTCACAAGGCCTCACAGGGGAGGGCACTGAAGCTTTCTTT
>NA|TRBV24-1|TRBJ2-7|NA
CATSDLHKNEQYF
TGTGCCACCAGTGATTTGCACAAGAACGAGCAGTACTTC
>TRBD1|TRBV2|TRBJ2-7|NA
CASSEVGQGRLEQYF
TGTGCCAGCAGTGAAGTGGGACAGGGAAGGCTCGAGCAGTACTTC
>TRBD1|TRBV5-4|TRBJ2-1|NA
CASSSAAQGEGYNEQFF
TGTGCCAGCAGCTCGGCCGCCCAGGGGGAAGGCTACAATGAGCAGTTCTTC
>TRBD2|TRBV2|TRBJ2-7|NA
CASRATSGRAYEQYF
TGTGCCAGCAGGGCAACTAGCGGGAGGGCCTACGAGCAGTACTTC
>TRBD1|TRBV11-3|TRBJ1-1|few
CASSLHRGFNTEAFF
TGTGCCAGCAGCCTCCACAGGGGGTTTAACACTGAAGCTTTCTTT
>NA|TRBV11-3|TRBJ2-7|NA
CASSLESVPYEQYF
TGTGCCAGCAGCTTAGAGTCGGTCCCCTACGAGCAGTACTTC
>NA|TRBV28|TRBJ2-7|NA
CASTRGVDEQYF
TGTGCCAGCACCAGGGGGGTCGACGAGCAGTACTTC
>TRBD2|TRBV11-2|TRBJ2-1|NA
CASSPTTGLIKFF
TGTGCCAGCAGCCCCACAACGGGACTAATCAAGTTCTTC
>TRBD1|TRBV9|TRBJ2-2|NA
CASSVGQGASTGELFF
TGTGCCAGCAGCGTCGGACAGGGGGCGAGCACCGGGGAGCTGTTTTTT
>NA|TRBV29-1|TRBJ2-1|NA
CSVGNIYNEQFF
TGCAGCGTTGGGAACATATACAATGAGCAGTTCTTC
>NA|TRBV6-2/TRBV6-3|TRBJ1-1|NA
CASSYPTEAFF
TGTGCCAGCAGTTACCCAACTGAAGCTTTCTTT
>NA|TRBV23-1|TRBJ2-1|once
CASSFGTPRFF
TGCGCCAGCAGTTTCGGGACCCCCCGGTTCTTC
>NA|TRBV24-1|TRBJ2-7|NA
CATSASDASSYEQYF
TGTGCCACCAGTGCGTCGGACGCGAGCTCCTACGAGCAGTACTTC
>NA|TRBV5-6|TRBJ2-2|NA
CASSFKFPGELFF
TGTGCCAGCAGCTTCAAGTTCCCCGGGGAGCTGTTTTTT
>TRBD1|TRBV2|TRBJ1-5|NA
CASIGATGDPHQPQHF
TGTGCCAGCATAGGTGCGACAGGGGATCCGCATCAGCCCCAGCATTTT
>NA|TRBV21-1|TRBJ2-7|NA
CASSLTGDRGLSYDYEQYF
TGTGCCAGCAGTCTAACCGGGGACAGGGGTCTGAGTTATGATTACGAGCAGTACTTC
>TRBD1|TRBV11-3|TRBJ1-6|NA
CASSARTGLNSPLHF
TGTGCCAGCAGCGCGAGGACAGGGTTGAATTCACCCCTCCACTTT
>NA|TRBV6-6|TRBJ1-3|NA
CASSQSTRETSGNTIYF
TGTGCCAGCAGTCAATCAACAAGGGAGACCTCTGGAAACACCATATATTTT
>NA|TRBV9|TRBJ1-3|NA
CASSVGGNENTIYF
TGTGCCAGCAGCGTAGGGGGAAATGAAAACACCATATATTTT
>TRBD1|TRBV27|TRBJ2-7|NA
CASSFPGTDTYEQYF
TGTGCCAGCAGTTTCCCCGGGACAGATACCTACGAGCAGTACTTC
>TRBD2|TRBV19|TRBJ2-1|NA
CASSMRLAGVGNEQFF
TGTGCCAGTAGTATGCGCCTAGCGGGAGTAGGCAATGAGCAGTTCTTC
>TRBD2|TRBV10-3|TRBJ2-7|NA
CAISEPSGREYEQYF
TGTGCCATCAGTGAACCTAGCGGGAGGGAGTACGAGCAGTACTTC